The clone carrying this T cell receptor beta chain was detected ten times or more. Its specificity is unknown. The sample is drawn from a study of Graves' ophthalmopathy and Graves' hyperthyroidism. The overall study: Stable hyperthyroidism referred to disease that showed no ophthalmopathy within 18 months of follow-up.

The study, taken as a whole, reports: Most expanded clonotypes from thyroid (those above 0.001 frequency) were also found in blood.

The CDR3 spans 16 residues. Trimming left V 2 bases short and J 9 bases short, with 26 bases between. Looked up from germline, CDR1 is DFQATT and CDR2 is SNEGSKA (reference sequence). The study recruited hyperthyroidism patients aged 18 to 65 who were newly diagnosed, under 2 months' duration. Patients were diagnosed from clinical symptoms, serum thyroxine, TRAb, thyroid ultrasound and orbital computed tomography. Using RNA transcripts, the TCR beta CDR3 regions were amplified. Amplification began with first-round RT-PCR using HTBI primers, then second-round multiplex PCR was performed. TCRdb passed the multiplex PCR reads through MiXCR, listing each CDR3 protein once. The repertoire holds a few hundred thousand distinct CDR3 sequences, with just under 40% as singletons.

Sequences were obtained from peripheral blood or thyroid tissue (not recorded which). The V call is TRBV20-1, the J call TRBJ2-7, with D possibly being TRBD2 (9 bases). This TCR came from an adult man with Graves' hyperthyroidism. As DNA, the CDR3 is TGCAGTGCTAGACGCCACCAGGGGGCGGGAGGGCCGGTGCAGTACTTC. Its protein is CSARRHQGAGGPVQYF.